The 23 T cell receptor beta chains given below trace back to one sample, sequenced in a study of breast tumors, draining lymph nodes, adjacent tissues. TCRdb called the multiplex PCR reads again in MiXCR, with one record for every CDR3 protein. The sample records under 350,000 distinct CDR3 sequences, 30% being singletons. Breast cancer patients provided tissue from their axillary draining lymph nodes. The sample was axillary lymph node tissue. These receptors originate from a female donor with breast cancer. Some clones in this sample may be carry-over from other donors' samples.

The sample holds many counts of this clonotype. The V gene is TRBV6-5, the J gene TRBJ1-2, with 8 bases lining up with TRBD1. The CDR3 covers 13 residues. Germline V gene sequence: CDR1 MNHEY, CDR2 SVGAGI. The V and J ends lost 5 bases and 3 bases, in that order; junction bases with no gene match: 2. CDR3 sequence reads: CASSQGADYGYTF. CDR3 in DNA: TGTGCCAGCAGTCAGGGGGCAGACTATGGCTACACCTTC.

Ten or more counts support this clonotype. The chain uses TRBV19 and TRBJ2-5; TRBD2 is a possible D gene (5 bases). Germline CDR1 is LNHDA and CDR2 is SQIVND (reference sequence). Between the trimmed V and J ends, which lost 5 bases and 5 bases, there was a span of 15 bases. The CDR3 runs to 14 residues. CDR3 in amino acids: CASSPGLARETQYF. The CDR3 DNA reads as TGTGCCAGTAGTCCAGGACTCGCTAGGGAGACCCAGTACTTC.

This clonotype was seen many times. The rearrangement links TRBV9 to TRBJ1-2, with 8 bases fitting TRBD1. Germline CDR1 and CDR2: SGDLS and YYNGEE. This CDR3 region has 16 residues. The J segment lost 1 base and the V segment lost 4 bases, leaving 9 bases of the junction unmatched. The CDR3 nucleotides are TGTGCCAGCAGCTTACATTCAGGGGGCTATAACTATGGCTACACCTTC. Protein product: CASSLHSGGYNYGYTF.

This clonotype was seen ten or more times. The chain joins TRBV12-3 or TRBV12-4 to TRBJ2-2, with 12 positions matching TRBD2. Trimming took 6 bases from V and 3 from J; bases not matched to a gene: 2. The CDR3 contains 15 residues. The CDR3, as DNA: TGTGCCAGCAGGCGACTAGCGGGAGACACCGGGGAGCTGTTTTTT. Translated, it gives CASRRLAGDTGELFF.

This clonotype was seen at least ten times. The chain recombines TRBV20-1 with TRBJ2-1; TRBD1 agrees at 11 bases. The V segment lost 3 bases and the J segment 6 bases; nucleotides outside the gene matches: 7. The CDR3 is made up of 15 amino acids. CDR1 is DFQATT, CDR2 SNEGSKA, per germline (reference sequence). The CDR3 is CSASSTGTGGNEQFF. The CDR3 bases are TGCAGTGCTAGTTCCACCGGGACAGGGGGCAATGAGCAGTTCTTC.

This clonotype was counted at least ten times. The chain combines TRBV2 with TRBJ2-7; no definite D call. The CDR3 contains 14 residues. Germline CDR1 reads SNHLY; CDR2 reads FYNNEI. The V gene lost 4 bases and the J gene lost 0 bases, with 10 bases spanning the gap. This CDR3 reads CASSGGLLSYEQYF. As DNA, the CDR3 is TGTGCCAGCAGTGGTGGGCTGCTCTCCTACGAGCAGTACTTC.

Comments on this clonotype: A much larger clone sits a single nucleotide away, making a read error possible. This rearrangement joins TRBV5-5 to TRBJ1-4; the D is unclear. The CDR3 covers 16 residues. Germline V gene data show CDR1 as SGHKS and CDR2 as YYEKEE (reference sequence). The CDR3: CASSLRVIATSEKLFF. The CDR3 DNA reads TGTGCCAGCAGCTTGAGGGTAATCGCAACTAGTGAAAAACTGTTTTTT. The full variable domain, rest sourced from reference TRBV5-5 and TRBJ1-4, is DAGVTQSPTHLIKTRGQQVTLRCSPISGHKSVSWYQQVLGQGPQFIFQYYEKEERGRGNFPDRFSARQFPNYSSELNVNALLLGDSALYLCASSLRVIATSEKLFFGSGTQLSVL.

This clonotype was counted ten times or more. This rearrangement joins TRBV29-1 to TRBJ2-6; TRBD2 might be the D (5 bases). The CDR3 sequence is 16 residues long. V lost 0 bases, J lost 0 bases, and 9 bases lay in between. Germline assignment: CDR1 SQVTM and CDR2 ANQGSEA. Here the CDR3 reads CSVEDRRSSGANVLTF. The CDR3 DNA reads TGCAGCGTTGAAGACAGGAGGAGCTCTGGGGCCAACGTCCTGACTTTC.

This clonotype was picked up many times. The chain uses TRBV20-1 and TRBJ2-3, with D possibly TRBD1 on 7 matching bases. Germline assignment: CDR1 DFQATT and CDR2 SNEGSKA (reference sequence). V was cut by 1 base and J by 6 bases, with 17 bases left in between. The length of the CDR3 is 15 residues. The CDR3 loop reads CSARVRGTVRDTQYF. The CDR3 DNA reads TGCAGTGCTAGAGTCCGCGGGACAGTTCGGGATACGCAGTATTTT.

A remark on this clonotype: A much larger clone differs by one base, so this may be a read error. The rearrangement joins TRBV6-6 to TRBJ1-2; D remains unclear. The CDR3 is 13 residues long. Per the germline V gene, CDR1 is MNHNY and CDR2 is SVGAGI (reference sequence). Written as DNA, the CDR3 is TGTGCCAACAGTGAATCTGGTTACTATGGCTACACCTTC. It codes for CANSESGYYGYTF.

The chain employs TRBV9 and TRBJ1-2; no clear D. Germline lookup yields CDR1 SGDLS and CDR2 YYNGEE. This CDR3 comprises 17 residues. Trimming cost V 0 bases and J 2 bases, with 17 bases left between them. In nucleotides, the CDR3 is TGTGCCAGCAGCGTAGGAGCAAAAACCTCGACAAACTATGGCTACACCTTC. Translated, it gives CASSVGAKTSTNYGYTF.

This clonotype appeared many times. The chain recombines TRBV20-1 with TRBJ1-6; the D is unclear. This CDR3 comprises 14 residues. Trimming pared 0 bases from V and 9 bases from J, leaving 12 bases between. In germline, CDR1 is DFQATT, CDR2 SNEGSKA (reference sequence). Here the CDR3 reads CSAREGQAGSPLHF. DNA for the CDR3: TGCAGTGCTAGAGAGGGCCAGGCCGGTTCACCCCTCCACTTT.

About this clonotype itself: This may be a read error, as it is one base from a much larger clone. Lacking the conserved final phenylalanine or tryptophan, this CDR3 likely reflects a read error. The V gene is TRBV12-3 or TRBV12-4, the J gene TRBJ2-7, with unresolved D. The CDR3 has 12 amino acids. The ends were cut back, 6 bases at V and 5 bases at J, with 11 bases in the middle. CDR3 coding DNA: TGTGCCAGCAGGTTATCCGTCCACGAGCAGTACCTC. Its translation is CASRLSVHEQYL.

A remark on this clonotype: This may arise from a read error, as a much more abundant clone is one base away. Because the CDR3 is missing its conserved closing phenylalanine or tryptophan, this is likely a read error. The V call is TRBV6-6, the J call TRBJ2-3; no clear D. CDR1 is MNHNY, CDR2 SVGAGI, per germline (reference sequence). CDR3 length equals 13 residues. V lost 8 bases and J lost 0, with 9 bases in between. The CDR3 protein is CASGGTSTDTQYL. DNA of the CDR3: TGTGCCAGCGGCGGAACTAGCACAGATACGCAGTATCTT.

This clonotype appeared a few times. The chain joins TRBV6-2 or TRBV6-3 to TRBJ2-5; TRBD2 matches at 9 bases. Unmatched junction bases numbered 11, after V lost 5 bases and J lost 4 bases. Germline CDR1 reads MNHEY; CDR2 reads SVGEGT. The CDR3 has 16 residues. For the CDR3, the DNA is TGTGCCAGCAGTCACCCGAACTGGACTAGCGTAGAGACCCAGTACTTC. This translates into CASSHPNWTSVETQYF.

This clonotype has ten or more counts. The genes are TRBV9 and TRBJ2-2; 9 bases fit TRBD2. From germline, CDR1 is SGDLS and CDR2 YYNGEE. The J segment lost 2 bases and the V segment lost 0 bases, leaving 5 bases of the junction unmatched. There are 17 residues in the CDR3. CDR3 sequence reads: CASSVALAGLNTGELFF. The CDR3 DNA sequence: TGTGCCAGCAGCGTAGCTCTAGCGGGACTTAACACCGGGGAGCTGTTTTTT.

CDR3 region: CASSPPQLAGGPDEQFF. The CDR3 DNA sequence: TGTGCCAGCTCACCGCCACAACTAGCGGGAGGGCCGGATGAGCAGTTCTTC. The V gene is TRBV6-2 or TRBV6-3, the J gene TRBJ2-1; 13 bases align to TRBD2. Germline V gene lookup returns CDR1 MNHEY and CDR2 SVGEGT. V lost 8 bases to trimming and J lost 8 bases; unmatched junction nucleotides: 15. The CDR3 consists of 17 residues.

This clonotype was recorded at least ten times. The CDR3 nucleotides read TGTGCCAGCAGTTTTTTCGCCGACCGGGACAGGATCAATGAGCAGTTCTTC. Translating gives CASSFFADRDRINEQFF. The chain joins TRBV12-3 or TRBV12-4 to TRBJ2-1, with 8 positions matching TRBD1. J gave up 6 bases and V 3 bases, and 13 bases lay outside the gene matches. This CDR3 has 17 residues.

The chain employs TRBV2 and TRBJ2-7, with D unresolved. From germline, CDR1 is SNHLY and CDR2 FYNNEI. The CDR3 loop spans 11 amino acids. The CDR3 sequence: CASTPPYEQYF. The CDR3 coding sequence is TGTGCTAGTACTCCGCCCTACGAGCAGTACTTC.

This clonotype was counted at least ten times. The chain has TRBV2 and TRBJ2-1; TRBD2 aligns across 7 bases. Germline V CDR1 and CDR2: SNHLY, FYNNEI. CDR3 length: 15 residues. V was pared by 7 bases and J by 0 bases, with 6 bases of the junction left unmatched. CDR3: CASKILASSYNEQFF. CDR3 sequence (DNA): TGTGCCAGCAAGATACTAGCGAGCTCCTACAATGAGCAGTTCTTC.

This clonotype was observed a few times. The genes are TRBV12-3 or TRBV12-4 and TRBJ1-6; 9 bases map to TRBD1. Germline trimming cut 5 bases from V and 7 bases from J; bases unmatched to any gene: 6. The CDR3 has 15 residues. The DNA of the CDR3 is TGTGCCAGCAGTGACACCGGGACAGGGAATTCACCCCTCCACTTT. This gives the protein CASSDTGTGNSPLHF.

This clonotype appeared many times. The V gene is TRBV5-1, the J gene TRBJ2-3; 9 bases fit TRBD2. Losses at the gene ends were 4 bases for V and 5 bases for J; bases not matched to a gene: 11. The CDR3 runs 16 residues. Germline V gene data show CDR1 as SGHRS and CDR2 as YFSETQ. The CDR3 DNA reads as TGCGCCAGCAGCCCTACGGCGGGAGGGCCAGAAGATACGCAGTATTTT. It translates to CASSPTAGGPEDTQYF. The full variable domain, rest sourced from reference TRBV5-1 and TRBJ2-3, is KAGVTQTPRYLIKTRGQQVTLSCSPISGHRSVSWYQQTPGQGLQFLFEYFSETQRNKGNFPGRFSGRQFSNSRSEMNVSTLELGDSALYLCASSPTAGGPEDTQYFGPGTRLTVL.

This clonotype appeared once. The chain joins TRBV20-1 to TRBJ2-5, with TRBD2 matching over 14 bases. J lost 4 bases, V lost 4 bases, and 5 bases had no gene match. CDR3 length equals 15 residues. Germline V gene sequence: CDR1 DFQATT, CDR2 SNEGSKA (reference sequence). CDR3 in amino acids: CSATGTSGSTETQYF. DNA of the CDR3: TGCAGTGCTACCGGGACTAGCGGGAGTACAGAGACCCAGTACTTC.